The next 30 T cell receptor beta chains were all read from a single sample in a study of T-cell reconstitution after alpha-beta-depleted transplantation in children. Unique molecular identifiers were incorporated into the prepared TCRbeta library. MiXCR, run by TCRdb on the PCR reads, gives a single entry per CDR3 protein. The data contain some 300,000 distinct CDR3 sequences, 9% to 12% of them singletons. The sample was PBMCs from the stem cell graft donor, taken from the stem cell graft. The origin of the receptors is a human donor who donated a stem cell graft to a child with acute lymphoblastic leukemia.

The chain has TRBV7-2 and TRBJ2-7; a weak D match, TRBD1 (6 bases). The CDR3 totals 13 residues. Germline-derived CDR1 and CDR2 are SGHTA and FQGNSA. The CDR3 reads CASSLVDLGQLSV. The CDR3 coding sequence is TGTGCCAGCAGCCTCGTTGATTTAGGACAGTTAAGCGTC.

This clonotype has more than one count but fewer than ten. The rearrangement uses TRBV12-3 or TRBV12-4 and TRBJ2-6; no clear D. Deletions cut 1 base from V and 0 bases from J, with 13 bases between. The CDR3 runs 18 residues. CDR3 sequence (DNA): TGTGCCAGCAGTTTAGGGTGGCAGAGAGACTCTGGGGCCAACGTCCTGACTTTC. As protein: CASSLGWQRDSGANVLTF.

The chain couples TRBV15 to TRBJ2-7; a possible D gene is TRBD2 (6 bases). Between the trimmed V and J ends, which lost 0 bases and 7 bases, there was a span of 25 bases. CDR3 length: 18 amino acids. Germline values: CDR1 LNHNV, CDR2 YYDKDF (reference sequence). CDR3 sequence: CATSRDPGYASTAGEQYF. The CDR3 DNA reads as TGTGCCACCAGCAGAGATCCCGGCTATGCATCGACAGCGGGTGAGCAGTACTTC.

The chain couples TRBV12-3 or TRBV12-4 to TRBJ2-3; a weak D match, TRBD2 (5 bases). V lost 4 bases, J lost 4 bases, and 9 bases lay in between. This CDR3 comprises 13 residues. The CDR3 protein is CASSSGTPDTQYF. The CDR3 coding sequence is TGTGCCAGCAGTTCGGGAACCCCAGATACGCAGTATTTT.

This clonotype was found many times. The chain joins TRBV29-1 to TRBJ2-7; 7 bases agree with TRBD1. Trimming removed 4 bases from V and 5 bases from J; junction bases left unmatched: 5. Germline V lookup: CDR1 SQVTM, CDR2 ANQGSEA. This CDR3 has 12 residues. This chain's CDR3 is CSVVQGVDEQYF. The CDR3 nucleotides are TGCAGCGTTGTGCAGGGGGTCGACGAGCAGTACTTC.

V usage is TRBV6-2 or TRBV6-3 and J usage is TRBJ2-3; possibly TRBD2 for D (5 bases). The germline V and J ends were trimmed by 2 bases and 5 bases, with 11 bases remaining between them. CDR1 MNHEY and CDR2 SVGEGT come from the germline V gene. The CDR3 consists of 14 residues. The CDR3 DNA is TGTGCCAGCAGTTACAGTCGGGGTCTAGATACGCAGTATTTT. Its translation: CASSYSRGLDTQYF.

The rearrangement joins TRBV4-1 to TRBJ2-3; 12 nucleotides align to TRBD2. The germline gives CDR1 MGHRA, CDR2 YSYEKL. CDR3 size: 17 residues. The ends lost 3 bases at V and 3 bases at J; junction bases unmatched: 7. The CDR3 spells CASSQSASGRGTDTQYF. The CDR3 DNA follows: TGCGCCAGCAGCCAGTCGGCTAGCGGGAGGGGAACAGATACGCAGTATTTT.

The V call is TRBV4-3, the J call TRBJ2-2; 8 bases are a match to TRBD2. CDR1 and CDR2 from the germline V gene are LGHNA and YSLEER. Trimming cost V 4 bases and J 6 bases; bases outside gene matches: 7. This CDR3 is 15 amino acids long. CDR3 in DNA: TGCGCCAGCAGCCCTGGGACTAGGTGGGCCGGGGAGCTGTTTTTT. Protein product: CASSPGTRWAGELFF.

The chain has TRBV5-1 and TRBJ1-3, with D tentatively TRBD1 (6 bases). V gave up 5 bases and J gave up 0 bases, with 12 bases separating them. CDR1 is SGHRS, CDR2 YFSETQ, per germline. This CDR3 comprises 15 residues. The CDR3 nucleotides read TGCGCCAGCAGTCCACAGGGCTTCTCTGGAAACACCATATATTTT. Amino acids: CASSPQGFSGNTIYF.

The V gene is TRBV20-1, the J gene TRBJ2-7; D is perhaps TRBD1 or TRBD2 (5 bases each). The CDR3 covers 13 residues. V was cut by 5 bases and J by 2 bases, with 13 bases left in between. Germline V gives CDR1 DFQATT, CDR2 SNEGSKA (reference sequence). The CDR3 coding sequence is TGCAGTGCTCGCCGGGACGGGACCTACGAGCAGTACTTC. This gives the protein CSARRDGTYEQYF.

This clonotype appeared a few times. This sequence joins TRBV20-1 and TRBJ2-7; D is possibly TRBD1 (5 bases). V gave up 5 bases and J gave up 11 bases, with 19 bases separating them. CDR1 and CDR2 (germline): DFQATT, SNEGSKA (reference sequence). This CDR3 is 12 amino acids long. The CDR3, as DNA: TGCAGTGCTGGGCAAGCAGACAGTCCGAAGTACTTC. Protein sequence: CSAGQADSPKYF.

CDR3 loop: CASSFISSSIDPNNEQFF. The CDR3 bases are TGCGCCAGCAGCTTTATTTCGTCCTCCATCGATCCAAACAATGAGCAGTTCTTC. The chain has TRBV5-1 and TRBJ2-1; D remains unclear. Germline V gene lookup returns CDR1 SGHRS and CDR2 YFSETQ. V lost 2 bases and J 5 bases, leaving 23 bases between the germline ends. The CDR3 has 18 residues.

This clonotype was seen ten or more times. V is TRBV28 and J is TRBJ2-7; TRBD1 is a possible D gene (6 bases). Germline V gene lookup returns CDR1 MDHEN and CDR2 SYDVKM. The V gene lost 6 bases and the J gene lost 2 bases, with 14 bases spanning the gap. The CDR3 sequence is 14 residues long. The CDR3 nucleotides are TGTGCCAGCAGGAACAGGGTTTTCCCCTACGAGCAGTACTTC. It specifies CASRNRVFPYEQYF.

This clonotype was seen many times. The CDR3 coding sequence is TGTGCCAGCAGCTTAGCCCCAGGGTTGTACGAGCAGTACTTC. Protein: CASSLAPGLYEQYF. The chain employs TRBV7-9 and TRBJ2-7; D is perhaps TRBD1 (5 bases). The V gene lost 0 bases and the J gene lost 4 bases, with 10 bases spanning the gap. This CDR3 spans 14 amino acids. From germline, CDR1 is SEHNR and CDR2 FQNEAQ (reference sequence).

The CDR3 nucleotides are TGTGCCAGCAGCTTTGAGGGGACTAGCGGGACCGGGGAGCTGTTTTTT. Encoded protein: CASSFEGTSGTGELFF. J is TRBJ2-2 and V is TRBV7-2; 12 bases are a match to TRBD2. CDR3 length: 16 residues. Trimming removed 3 bases from V and 5 bases from J; junction bases left unmatched: 4. Per the germline V gene, CDR1 is SGHTA and CDR2 is FQGNSA.

This clonotype turned up a few times. The chain couples TRBV7-8 to TRBJ2-7, with 8 bases identical to TRBD2. CDR3 length equals 20 residues. Per the germline V gene, CDR1 is SGHVS and CDR2 is FQNEAQ. The J segment lost 6 bases and the V segment lost 0 bases, leaving 22 bases of the junction unmatched. The CDR3 protein is CASSLALGPLREVQLPEQYF. In DNA, the CDR3 is TGTGCCAGCAGCTTAGCGTTGGGGCCGTTGCGGGAGGTTCAACTACCCGAGCAGTACTTC.

This chain connects TRBV7-8 to TRBJ2-5; tentatively, D is TRBD2 (5 bases). V lost 5 bases and J lost 2, with 12 bases in between. CDR1 is SGHVS, CDR2 FQNEAQ, per germline. The CDR3 length is 14 residues. The CDR3 DNA follows: TGTGCCAGCAGCGGAGGCGGCAGTCAAGAGACCCAGTACTTC. This translates into CASSGGGSQETQYF.

Remarks on this clonotype: A read error is possible here, since a much larger clone lies one base away. The chain uses TRBV6-4 and TRBJ2-3; perhaps TRBD2 as D (6 bases). The germline V gene encodes CDR1 MRHNA and CDR2 SNTAGT. There are 15 residues in the CDR3. CDR3 DNA sequence: TGTGCCAGCAGGAGCGGGCCCTATAGCACAGCTACGCAGTATTTT. Its translation: CASRSGPYSTATQYF.

This clonotype was seen more than once but under ten times. V usage is TRBV5-1 and J usage is TRBJ2-7; maybe TRBD1 (5 bases). Germline V CDR1 and CDR2: SGHRS, YFSETQ. CDR3 size: 14 residues. The V gene lost 5 bases and the J gene lost 3 bases, with 15 bases spanning the gap. CDR3: CASRVQVNLYEQYF. CDR3 nucleotide sequence: TGCGCCAGCAGGGTACAGGTGAACCTCTACGAGCAGTACTTC.

This chain connects TRBV19 to TRBJ1-1; D is possibly TRBD1 (6 bases). The CDR3 has 14 amino acids. Germline V gives CDR1 LNHDA, CDR2 SQIVND (reference sequence). V dropped 6 bases and J dropped 8 bases, with 19 bases sitting between them. The CDR3 nucleotides read TGTGCCAGTAGGAAAATAGGGACAAAGGGCGAAGCTTTCTTT. Protein: CASRKIGTKGEAFF.

Concerning this clonotype: At one end, the junction sequence differs from germline, possibly due to a read error. The chain uses TRBV3-1 and TRBJ2-1; 10 positions match TRBD2. CDR3 size: 18 residues. Germline V CDR1 and CDR2: LGHDT, YNNKEL (reference sequence). CDR3 protein: CACSKGLAGVGGINEQFF. The CDR3 nucleotides read TGTGCCTGCAGCAAAGGGCTAGCGGGAGTTGGGGGGATCAATGAGCAGTTCTTC.

In this sample, this clonotype turned up many times. One end of the junction varies from germline; a read error may be responsible. V is TRBV12-3 or TRBV12-4 and J is TRBJ1-4; D gene ambiguous. The CDR3 length is 9 residues. As DNA, the CDR3 is TGTGCCAGCAGTTTCTTTGGAATTTTT. It specifies CASSFFGIF.

V and J are TRBV12-3 or TRBV12-4 and TRBJ1-2, with D unclear. V dropped 6 bases and J dropped 7 bases, with 15 bases sitting between them. The CDR3 consists of 13 residues. For the CDR3, the DNA is TGTGCCAGCAGAGTGACGGGCTCGAGTGGCTACACCTTC. This codes for CASRVTGSSGYTF.

The chain links TRBV7-9 to TRBJ2-3, with 7 bases lining up with TRBD1. In germline, CDR1 is SEHNR, CDR2 FQNEAQ (reference sequence). J lost 5 bases, V lost 6 bases, and 5 bases had no gene match. This CDR3 comprises 13 residues. The CDR3 DNA is TGTGCCAGCAGGGGACAGCGAAAAGATACGCAGTATTTT. Residues: CASRGQRKDTQYF.

This clonotype was recorded many times. The CDR3 is CASSQDMGLADTDTQYF. The CDR3 DNA reads as TGTGCCAGCAGCCAAGATATGGGGCTAGCGGACACAGATACGCAGTATTTT. This rearrangement joins TRBV4-2 to TRBJ2-3, with TRBD2 matching 7 bases. CDR1 is LGHNA, CDR2 YNFKEQ, per germline. The CDR3 has 17 amino acids. The V segment lost 0 bases and the J segment 2 bases; nucleotides outside the gene matches: 8.

This clonotype has more than one count but fewer than ten. V is TRBV20-1 and J is TRBJ2-1; 10 nucleotides match TRBD2. With 0 bases clipped from V and 3 bases from J, the junction kept 11 bases outside the gene matches. CDR1 DFQATT and CDR2 SNEGSKA come from the germline V gene (reference sequence). The CDR3 sequence is 18 residues long. Here the CDR3 DNA reads TGCAGTGCTAGAGATACGGGAGGAGCTAGCGGGAGCTACAATGAGCAGTTCTTC. Protein: CSARDTGGASGSYNEQFF.

This clonotype was seen many times. A read error may produce the germline difference seen at one junction end. This rearrangement joins TRBV5-1 to TRBJ1-2; D perhaps matches TRBD1 (6 bases). This CDR3 comprises 13 residues. Germline V gives CDR1 SGHRS, CDR2 YFSETQ. The CDR3 loop reads CASSSTGQSKAAF. Written as DNA, the CDR3 is TGCGCCAGCAGCTCAACGGGACAATCCAAGGCGGCATTC.

The chain links TRBV5-1 to TRBJ2-7; D gene ambiguous. Germline lookup yields CDR1 SGHRS and CDR2 YFSETQ. The CDR3 loop spans 15 amino acids. The V end lost 1 base, the J end lost 0 bases, and 11 bases lay between the germline ends. The CDR3 coding sequence is TGCGCCAGCAGCTTGTCGTGGGAATACTCCTACGAGCAGTACTTC. Its protein product is CASSLSWEYSYEQYF. Combining the CDR3 with reference TRBV5-1 and TRBJ2-7 gives the whole variable domain KAGVTQTPRYLIKTRGQQVTLSCSPISGHRSVSWYQQTPGQGLQFLFEYFSETQRNKGNFPGRFSGRQFSNSRSEMNVSTLELGDSALYLCASSLSWEYSYEQYFGPGTRLTVT.

The chain has TRBV4-1 and TRBJ2-3; possibly TRBD1 for D (5 bases). The CDR3 loop spans 12 amino acids. Trimming took off 8 bases at V and 4 bases at J, with 10 bases between the two ends. The germline CDR1 and CDR2 sequences are MGHRA and YSYEKL. CDR3 sequence (DNA): TGCGCCAGCGGGGAAGGGGCAGATACGCAGTATTTT. It codes for CASGEGADTQYF.

This clonotype came up a few times. The CDR3 nucleotides are TGTGCCAGCAGCTTAGCAGGGAACCACGAGCAGTACTTC. Translated: CASSLAGNHEQYF. The chain links TRBV7-9 to TRBJ2-7; D not certain. The germline gives CDR1 SEHNR, CDR2 FQNEAQ (reference sequence). Trimming took 0 bases from V and 5 from J, leaving 8 bases between them. CDR3 length: 13 amino acids.